The present T cell receptor beta chain was sequenced within a study of blood T cell repertoires in COVID-19. Study-wide background: Italy, Spain and the United States were the sources of the convalescent and acute COVID-19 samples.

The repertoire was sequenced with immunoSEQ multiplex PCR; TCRdb's copy has only in-frame clones and lacks some. The table lists approximately 250,000 clones, around 87% of them singletons, with roughly 4.9% in the top ten. Germline CDR1 MNHEY, CDR2 SVGEGT. The CDR3 has 12 amino acids. Trimming cost V 0 bases and J 11 bases, with 10 bases left between them. The receptor was derived from a woman in her sixties with COVID-19, enrolled during active disease. The source material was peripheral blood. This chain connects TRBV6-2 or TRBV6-3 to TRBJ1-1; the D is unclear. The chain's CDR3 is CASSYSSNEAFF. The CDR3 nucleotides read TGTGCCAGCAGTTACTCAAGTAATGAGGCTTTCTTT.